This TCR beta chain was found in a study of early T cells in non-severe SARS-CoV-2 infection. On the study more broadly: Unpaired chains resulted from sequencing bulk RNA of unsorted whole blood.

Germline V CDR1 and CDR2: DFQATT, SNEGSKA (reference sequence). Trimming stripped 1 base from V and 8 bases from J, with 11 bases between. The CDR3 has 13 amino acids. This clonotype was found many times. Its antigen is not identified. Attachment of unique molecular identifiers was made to individual cDNA molecules. Each CDR3 protein is one row after TCRdb ran MiXCR on the 5' RACE reads. In the table there are 85,000 to 100,000 distinct CDR3 sequences, about 10% of which are singletons. Findings and limits, study-wide: Anti-spike CD8 responses were favored in VDJdb matching, and private and CD4 specificities were missed.

The TCR originated in an adult who was a healthcare worker with PCR-confirmed SARS-CoV-2 infection or an uninfected control (not recorded which). The sample here was whole blood, taken at baseline. V gene TRBV20-1 combines with J gene TRBJ1-4, with D maybe TRBD1 (5 bases). DNA of the CDR3: TGCAGTGCTAGAGGGTCAGGGAAGGAAAAACTGTTTTTT. Its translation: CSARGSGKEKLFF.